Described below is a single T cell receptor (beta chain) sequence and its context. What it binds is not known. The CDR3 spans 15 residues. Germline V gene sequence: CDR1 SGDLS, CDR2 YYNGEE. V lost 10 bases, J lost 1 base, and 18 bases lay in between. This entry comes from a study of cytomegalovirus exposure and HLA in healthy donors. Overall study: Most genotyped donors, around 78% of about 430, had Caucasian-associated genetic ancestry.

PCR amplification relied on 60 Vbeta primers (plus 13 Jbeta primers). Measured with immunoSEQ multiplex PCR; TCRdb has only the in-frame clones, and not every one. The sample includes more than 95,000 clones, over 60% seen only once; the top ten take approximately 5.3%. Study-wide results and limits: In a later analysis, TCR beta V- and J-gene trimming showed a link to a missense DCLRE1C variant.

V usage is TRBV9 and J usage is TRBJ2-4; tentatively, D is TRBD1 (6 bases). The sequence came from a woman younger than 35 in good health and CMV-seropositive. The material sequenced was PBMCs. CDR3 sequence reads: CAPKRGGRAKNIQYF. The CDR3 coding sequence is TGTGCCCCAAAGAGAGGGGGACGGGCCAAAAACATTCAGTACTTC. Full variable domain (rest looked up from reference TRBV9 and TRBJ2-4): DSGVTQTPKHLITATGQRVTLRCSPRSGDLSVYWYQQSLDQGLQFLIQYYNGEERAKGNILERFSAQQFPDLHSELNLSSLELGDSALYFCAPKRGGRAKNIQYFGAGTRLSVL.